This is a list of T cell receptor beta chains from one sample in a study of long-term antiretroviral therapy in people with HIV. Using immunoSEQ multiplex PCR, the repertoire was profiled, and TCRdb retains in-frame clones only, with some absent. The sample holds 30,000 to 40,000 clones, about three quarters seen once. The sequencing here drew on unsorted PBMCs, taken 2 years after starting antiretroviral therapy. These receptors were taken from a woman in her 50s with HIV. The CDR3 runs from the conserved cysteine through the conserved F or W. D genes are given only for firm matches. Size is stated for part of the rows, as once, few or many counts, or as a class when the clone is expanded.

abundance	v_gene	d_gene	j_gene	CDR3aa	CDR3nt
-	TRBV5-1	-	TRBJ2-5	CASSLGHPVETQYF	TGCGCCAGCAGCTTAGGACACCCCGTGGAGACCCAGTACTTC
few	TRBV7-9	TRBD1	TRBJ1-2	CAIEGAGQKYGYTF	TGTGCCATTGAGGGGGCCGGCCAAAAGTACGGCTACACCTTC
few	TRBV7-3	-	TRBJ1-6	CASSFAGTYNSPLHF	TGTGCCAGCAGCTTTGCAGGGACGTATAATTCACCCCTCCACTTT
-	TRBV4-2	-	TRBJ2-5	CASSQGLEETQYF	TGTGCCAGCAGCCAAGGATTAGAAGAGACCCAGTACTTC
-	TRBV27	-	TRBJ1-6	CASSSLTSYNSPLHF	TGTGCCAGCAGTTCGCTGACAAGTTATAATTCACCCCTCCACTTT
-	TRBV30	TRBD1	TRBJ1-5	CAWAQGYSNQPQHF	TGTGCCTGGGCACAGGGGTATAGCAATCAGCCCCAGCATTTT
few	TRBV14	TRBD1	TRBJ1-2	CASSQADRPNYGYTF	TGTGCCAGCAGCCAAGCGGACAGGCCTAACTATGGCTACACCTTC
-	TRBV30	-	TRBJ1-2	CAWSVRRSSWGGYTF	TGTGCCTGGAGTGTACGCAGGTCTTCCTGGGGAGGCTACACCTTC
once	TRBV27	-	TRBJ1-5	CASSRQWGGDQPQHF	TGTGCCAGCAGTCGACAATGGGGGGGGGATCAGCCCCAGCATTTT
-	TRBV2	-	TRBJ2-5	CASSSRTIQETQYF	TGTGCCAGCAGTTCCCGGACGATACAAGAGACCCAGTACTTC
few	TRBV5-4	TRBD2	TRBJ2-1	CASSLGGLAEYNEQFF	TGTGCCAGCAGCTTGGGTGGACTAGCGGAATACAATGAGCAGTTCTTC
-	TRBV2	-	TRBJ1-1	CASSAPPIGMNTEAFF	TGTGCCAGCAGTGCTCCCCCGATAGGGATGAACACTGAAGCTTTCTTT
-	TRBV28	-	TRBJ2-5	CASSLQGPRGDQYF	TGTGCCAGCAGTCTGCAAGGTCCCAGGGGTGACCAGTACTTC
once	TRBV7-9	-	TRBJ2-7	CASSLEAYEQYF	TGTGCCAGCAGCTTAGAGGCCTACGAGCAGTACTTC
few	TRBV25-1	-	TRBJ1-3	CASSPGGGNTIYF	TGTGCCAGCAGTCCGGGCGGCGGAAACACCATATATTTT
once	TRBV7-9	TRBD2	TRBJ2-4	CASSPTSGLSLAKNIQYF	TGTGCCAGCAGCCCGACTAGCGGGTTATCCTTAGCCAAAAACATTCAGTACTTC
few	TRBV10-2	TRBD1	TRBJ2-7	CASSVLGTGPEQYF	TGCGCCAGCAGTGTTCTTGGGACAGGGCCCGAGCAGTACTTC
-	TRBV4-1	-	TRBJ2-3	CASGIADTQYF	TGCGCCAGCGGGATCGCAGATACGCAGTATTTT
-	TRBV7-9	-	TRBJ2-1	CASSPSHPTRAYNEQFF	TGTGCCAGCAGCCCTTCGCATCCCACGAGGGCTTACAATGAGCAGTTCTTC
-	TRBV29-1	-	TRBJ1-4	CSALDPAEKLFF	TGCAGTGCACTCGATCCCGCTGAAAAACTGTTTTTT
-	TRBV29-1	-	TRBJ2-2	CSVVPEQSNTGELFF	TGCAGCGTTGTGCCCGAGCAGTCGAACACCGGGGAGCTGTTTTTT
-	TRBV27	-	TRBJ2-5	CASSRLSGLQETQYF	TGTGCCAGCAGTCGCCTGTCAGGTCTCCAAGAGACCCAGTACTTC
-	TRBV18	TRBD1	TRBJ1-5	CASSKGQGAGQPQHF	TGTGCCAGCTCGAAGGGGCAGGGGGCCGGTCAGCCCCAGCATTTT
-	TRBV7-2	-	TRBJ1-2	CASSLAAVGGGGYTF	TGTGCCAGCAGCTTAGCGGCGGTAGGGGGTGGTGGCTACACCTTC
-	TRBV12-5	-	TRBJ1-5	CASGLGQPLNQPQHF	TGTGCTAGTGGTTTGGGGCAGCCTCTCAATCAGCCCCAGCATTTT
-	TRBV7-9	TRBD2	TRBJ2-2	CASSQTSGGNTGELFF	TGTGCCAGCAGCCAAACTAGCGGGGGAAACACCGGGGAGCTGTTTTTT
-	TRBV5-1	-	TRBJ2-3	CASSLVGDSTDTQYF	TGCGCCAGCAGCTTGGTCGGGGATAGCACAGATACGCAGTATTTT
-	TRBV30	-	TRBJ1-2	CAWSVQGRSDGYTF	TGTGCCTGGAGTGTACAGGGCCGGTCGGATGGCTACACCTTC
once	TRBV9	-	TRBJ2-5	CASKTGPDQETQYF	TGTGCCAGCAAAACAGGGCCCGACCAAGAGACCCAGTACTTC
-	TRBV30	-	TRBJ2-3	CAWSVREVDTDTQYF	TGTGCCTGGAGTGTAAGGGAGGTGGACACAGATACGCAGTATTTT
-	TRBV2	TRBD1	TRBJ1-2	CASNRDSPNGYTF	TGTGCCAGCAACCGGGACAGTCCGAACGGCTACACCTTC
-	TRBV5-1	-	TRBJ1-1	CASGYRGEAFF	TGCGCCAGCGGGTACCGGGGTGAAGCTTTCTTT
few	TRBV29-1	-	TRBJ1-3	CSVIRSGISGNTIYF	TGCAGCGTTATTCGGTCAGGGATCTCTGGAAACACCATATATTTT
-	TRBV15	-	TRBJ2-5	CATSFSGQIRRETQYF	TGTGCCACCAGCTTCTCTGGACAGATCCGGCGGGAGACCCAGTACTTC
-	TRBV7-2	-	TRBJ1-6	CASSFSHSPLHF	TGTGCCAGCAGCTTCTCACATTCACCCCTCCACTTT
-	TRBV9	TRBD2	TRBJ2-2	CASSVRGGALQITGELFF	TGTGCCAGCAGCGTGCGGGGGGGGGCCCTTCAGATCACCGGGGAGCTGTTTTTT
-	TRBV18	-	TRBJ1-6	CASSPPVPSYNSPLHF	TGTGCCAGCTCACCACCTGTTCCAAGCTATAATTCACCCCTCCACTTT
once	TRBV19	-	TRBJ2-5	CASSIIGKETQYF	TGTGCCAGTAGTATCATTGGGAAAGAGACCCAGTACTTC
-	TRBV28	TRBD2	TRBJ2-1	CASSALGLAGDEQFF	TGTGCCAGCAGCGCTCTGGGACTAGCGGGGGATGAGCAGTTCTTC
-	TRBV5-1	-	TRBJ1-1	CASSLAATTLQLEAFF	TGCGCCAGCAGCTTGGCCGCGACTACATTACAGCTTGAAGCTTTCTTT
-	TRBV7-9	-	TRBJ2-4	CASSLGNRVIAKNIQYF	TGTGCCAGCAGCTTAGGGAACAGGGTTATAGCCAAAAACATTCAGTACTTC
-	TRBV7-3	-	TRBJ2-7	CASSSKVGGEQYF	TGTGCCAGCAGCTCCAAGGTGGGGGGCGAGCAGTACTTC
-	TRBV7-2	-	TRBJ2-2	CASSLDGELFF	TGTGCCAGCAGCTTAGATGGGGAGCTGTTTTTT
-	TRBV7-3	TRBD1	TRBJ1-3	CASSSTGDGNTIYF	TGTGCCAGCAGCTCGACAGGGGATGGAAACACCATATATTTT
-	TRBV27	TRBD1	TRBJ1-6	CASRSTGGGNSPLHF	TGTGCCAGCAGGAGTACAGGGGGAGGGAATTCACCCCTCCACTTT
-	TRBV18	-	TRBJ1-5	CASSSQGNSNQPQHF	TGTGCCAGCTCATCTCAGGGTAATAGCAATCAGCCCCAGCATTTT
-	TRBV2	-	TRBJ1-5	CASSEEGFNQPQHF	TGTGCCAGCAGTGAAGAGGGATTCAATCAGCCCCAGCATTTT
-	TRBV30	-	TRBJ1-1	CAWSVLTPEAFF	TGTGCCTGGAGTGTACTGACCCCTGAAGCTTTCTTT
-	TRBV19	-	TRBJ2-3	CASSIQSPMAYTDTQYF	TGTGCCAGTAGTATCCAAAGCCCGATGGCCTACACAGATACGCAGTATTTT
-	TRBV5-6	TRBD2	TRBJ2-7	CASSLGAGAYEQYF	TGTGCCAGCAGCTTGGGGGCGGGGGCCTACGAGCAGTACTTC
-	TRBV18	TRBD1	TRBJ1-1	CASSPTGDTEAFF	TGTGCCAGCTCACCTACAGGGGACACTGAAGCTTTCTTT
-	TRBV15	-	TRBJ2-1	CATSKRGEYPYNEQFF	TGTGCCACCAGTAAGAGGGGGGAGTACCCCTACAATGAGCAGTTCTTC
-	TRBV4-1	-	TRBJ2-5	CASSQDRGRIETQYF	TGCGCCAGCAGCCAAGACAGAGGCAGAATAGAGACCCAGTACTTC
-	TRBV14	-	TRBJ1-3	CASSQEPVLGNTIYF	TGTGCCAGCAGCCAAGAACCGGTCCTTGGAAACACCATATATTTT